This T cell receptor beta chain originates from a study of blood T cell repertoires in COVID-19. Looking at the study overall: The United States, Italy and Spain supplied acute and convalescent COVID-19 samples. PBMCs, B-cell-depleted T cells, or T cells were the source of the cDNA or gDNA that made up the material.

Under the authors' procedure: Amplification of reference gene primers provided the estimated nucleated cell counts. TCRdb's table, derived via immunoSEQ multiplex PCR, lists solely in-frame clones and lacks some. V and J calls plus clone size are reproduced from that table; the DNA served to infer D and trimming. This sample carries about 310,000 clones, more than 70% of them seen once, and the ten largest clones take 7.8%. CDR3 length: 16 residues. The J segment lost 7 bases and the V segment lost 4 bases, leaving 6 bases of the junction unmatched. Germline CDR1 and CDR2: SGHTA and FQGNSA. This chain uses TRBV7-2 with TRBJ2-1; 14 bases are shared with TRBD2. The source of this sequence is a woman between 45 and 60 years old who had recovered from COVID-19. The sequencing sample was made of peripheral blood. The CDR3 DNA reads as TGTGCCAGCAGCTCCCTGGGACTAGCGGGAGTTAATGAGCAGTTCTTC. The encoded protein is CASSSLGLAGVNEQFF.